This T cell receptor beta chain was captured in a study of blood T cell repertoires in COVID-19. V shed 6 bases and J shed 2 bases, with 10 bases lying between them. This CDR3 is built from 13 residues. Germline CDR1 MNHEY, CDR2 SVGAGI. As handled by the study authors: Reference gene primer amplification gave nucleated cell count estimates. Assay used: immunoSEQ multiplex PCR; TCRdb lists only in-frame clones, some missing. From that table come the V and J calls and clone size; the DNA was used to work out D and trimming. The sample shows 400,000 or so clones, around 90% of them seen only once. The sequence came from a man younger than 30 with COVID-19, enrolled during active disease. The chain has TRBV6-5 and TRBJ2-5; D might be TRBD1 (5 bases). Material for sequencing was peripheral blood. Here the CDR3 DNA reads TGTGCCAGCAGCCCAGGGCTTCAAGAGACCCAGTACTTC. Its protein is CASSPGLQETQYF.